This is a list of T cell receptor beta chains from one sample in a study of blood T cell repertoires in COVID-19. Repertoires were generated with immunoSEQ multiplex PCR, while TCRdb's copy carries only in-frame clones and drops some. The table includes 80,000 or so clones, 86% detected once. The sample was peripheral blood. The receptors here all came from a woman aged 55-70 years with acute or convalescent COVID-19. Both conserved end residues are part of each CDR3. Clone sizes are given selectively: once, few, many, or a class where the clone is expanded.

V: TRBV30; size: .; CDR3: CAWSAMTGNQPQHF
V: TRBV27; size: few; CDR3: CASSLVWGRHEQYF
V: TRBV7-8; size: .; CDR3: CASSPTVTGGSEQFF
V: TRBV7-2; size: .; CDR3: CASSSPAWGAQHF
V: TRBV7-3; size: .; CDR3: CASSLSSGSTPGELFF
V: TRBV7-6; size: .; CDR3: CASSLARTSGRTDTQYF
V: TRBV18; size: .; CDR3: CASSPPRVHIVNEQYF
V: TRBV4-2; size: .; CDR3: CASSLDPGDTEAFF
V: TRBV19; size: .; CDR3: CASSIDGTPNGYTF
V: TRBV18; size: .; CDR3: CASSPAAGDSNTEAFF
V: TRBV5-8; size: .; CDR3: CASSFGQGREKLFF
V: TRBV6-5; size: once; CDR3: CASSFYDRDGYEQYF
V: TRBV4-3; size: .; CDR3: CASSHHPGSDTQYF
V: TRBV6-6; size: .; CDR3: CASSYSDRGNEKLFF
V: TRBV6-5; size: .; CDR3: CASRTWTGSYEKLFF
V: TRBV3-1/TRBV3-2; size: .; CDR3: CASSQDAGTGIIEAFF
V: TRBV2; size: .; CDR3: CASESGTGLEKLFF
V: TRBV9; size: .; CDR3: CASSGDGTRRDEQFF
V: TRBV14; size: .; CDR3: CASSQVSGNQPQHF
V: TRBV5-1; size: once; CDR3: CASSLGTSGGTDTQYF
V: TRBV7-8; size: .; CDR3: CASSSGGGGTTEAFF
V: TRBV5-1; size: .; CDR3: CARRGGAGGSTEAFF
V: TRBV19; size: .; CDR3: CASRYWESNQPQHF
V: TRBV7-3; size: .; CDR3: CASSPDRHTDTQYF
V: TRBV29-1; size: .; CDR3: CSVAARGGNTEAFF
V: TRBV28; size: once; CDR3: CASSTPRGSGIEAFF
V: TRBV18; size: .; CDR3: CASSLGTDPNEKLFF
V: TRBV6-5; size: .; CDR3: CASTRDSTEQFF
V: TRBV2; size: once; CDR3: CASSDNTGYYYGYTF
V: TRBV20-1; size: once; CDR3: CSASWRDTEAFF
V: TRBV4-1; size: .; CDR3: CASSRGTGNPNYGYTF
V: TRBV5-1; size: .; CDR3: CASSFVGARAETQYF
V: TRBV28; size: .; CDR3: CASSHGLAGAARDTQYF
V: TRBV4-2; size: .; CDR3: CASSLDRGGDTEAFF
V: TRBV5-1; size: .; CDR3: CASSTGTTRDEQFF
V: TRBV7-2; size: few; CDR3: CASSLVAGGTYEQYF
V: TRBV18; size: once; CDR3: CASSPSGTPKGEAFF
V: TRBV7-2; size: .; CDR3: CASSLAVLYEQYF
V: TRBV18; size: once; CDR3: CASSHLGGAENIQYF
V: TRBV28; size: few; CDR3: CASSPGLSSGNTIYF
V: TRBV28; size: .; CDR3: CASSLMGRVDYEQYF
V: TRBV6-5; size: once; CDR3: CASSYSSQGPYEQYF
V: TRBV5-1; size: .; CDR3: CASSRTSGRTNEQFF
V: TRBV11-3; size: once; CDR3: CASSPGGERQFF
V: TRBV6-2/TRBV6-3; size: few; CDR3: CASSYRGAGGQFF
V: TRBV29-1; size: .; CDR3: CSVDRGRGTEAFF
V: TRBV18; size: .; CDR3: CASSPRHLQGTGELFF
V: TRBV2; size: .; CDR3: CASSPLSGLSTDTQYF